These 21 T cell receptor beta chains originate from one sample sequenced in a study of blood T cell repertoires in COVID-19. Generated by immunoSEQ multiplex PCR, the TCRdb table keeps only in-frame clones and is missing some. This sample has fewer than 150,000 clones, with about 84% found just once. The sequencing sample was made of peripheral blood. Receptors were obtained from a woman over 75 in a cohort sampled during active or convalescent COVID-19.

The genes are TRBV4-2 and TRBJ1-4; D might be TRBD1 (5 bases). The V gene's germline CDR1 is LGHNA and CDR2 YNFKEQ. The CDR3 contains 16 residues. The ends were cut back, 4 bases at V and 8 bases at J, with 20 bases in the middle. The CDR3 reads CASSPGWGEDGEKLFF. CDR3 DNA: TGTGCCAGCAGCCCGGGCTGGGGCGAGGACGGCGAAAAACTGTTTTTT.

Concerning this clone: Compared with germline, one end of the junction differs, possibly owing to a read error. The chain uses TRBV5-1 and TRBJ2-1, with TRBD2 matching 14 bases. CDR1 is SGHRS and CDR2 is YFSETQ in the germline V gene. This CDR3 comprises 19 residues. CDR3 DNA sequence: TGCGCCAGCAGCTTGGCTTATGCACTCTCGACTAGCGGGAGGGCCGAGCCGTTCTTC. Translating it yields CASSLAYALSTSGRAEPFF.

V and J are TRBV3-1 (or the pseudogene TRBV3-2) and TRBJ2-5, with 9 bases identical to TRBD1. The CDR3 has 17 amino acids. Trimming at V came to 0 bases and at J to 5 bases, leaving 10 bases not matched to a gene. The germline V gene has CDR1 LGHDT and CDR2 YNNKEL (reference sequence). The DNA for the CDR3 is TGTGCCAGCAGCCAAGATCGGGGGACAGGGACTTCGGAGACCCAGTACTTC. Translated: CASSQDRGTGTSETQYF.

The chain joins TRBV6-2 or TRBV6-3 to TRBJ2-2; D is ambiguous. Germline CDR1 and CDR2: MNHEY and SVGEGT. This CDR3 spans 15 amino acids. With 7 bases removed from V and 9 bases from J, the gap between germline ends came to 21 bases. CDR3 sequence (DNA): TGTGCCAGCACCCCCCGGCCAGTAGACTTAAGGGAGCTGTTTTTT. This codes for CASTPRPVDLRELFF.

The chain combines TRBV7-3 with TRBJ2-6, with D unclear. Between the trimmed V and J ends, which lost 5 bases and 3 bases, there was a span of 14 bases. Germline V gene lookup returns CDR1 SGHTA and CDR2 FQGTGA. The CDR3 has 16 residues. The CDR3 bases are TGTGCCAGCAGCCCCTCTCCGGTCTTTGGGGCCAACGTCCTGACTTTC. The encoded protein is CASSPSPVFGANVLTF.

The genes are TRBV5-1 and TRBJ1-5; D is uncertain. Trimming took 2 bases from V and 3 from J, leaving 6 bases between them. Per the germline V gene, CDR1 is SGHRS and CDR2 is YFSETQ. The CDR3 contains 13 residues. The CDR3 coding sequence is TGCGCCAGCAGCTTCGGGGTCAATCAGCCCCAGCATTTT. As protein: CASSFGVNQPQHF.

This sequence joins TRBV19 and TRBJ1-2; tentatively, D is TRBD1 (6 bases). The germline V and J ends were trimmed by 5 bases and 8 bases, with 21 bases remaining between them. The germline V gene has CDR1 LNHDA and CDR2 SQIVND (reference sequence). There are 15 residues in the CDR3. The CDR3 region is CASSASWGGQRGYTF. CDR3 DNA: TGTGCCAGTAGTGCCTCCTGGGGGGGGCAAAGGGGCTACACCTTC.

The chain recombines TRBV18 with TRBJ1-1, with 9 bases aligning to TRBD1. Germline values: CDR1 KGHSH, CDR2 LQKENI. The CDR3 loop spans 15 amino acids. The V segment lost 3 bases and the J segment 4 bases; nucleotides outside the gene matches: 6. For the CDR3, the DNA is TGTGCCAGCTCACCGGGACAGGGTAGGGGCACTGAAGCTTTCTTT. It specifies CASSPGQGRGTEAFF.

The V call is TRBV6-5, the J call TRBJ2-1; D may be TRBD2 (5 bases). This CDR3 spans 16 amino acids. Trimming left V 1 base short and J 4 bases short, with 14 bases between. Germline CDR1 and CDR2: MNHEY and SVGAGI. This CDR3 reads CASSYLRVVLYNEQFF. The CDR3 DNA sequence: TGTGCCAGCAGTTACTTGCGGGTTGTATTGTACAATGAGCAGTTCTTC.

The chain combines TRBV2 with TRBJ2-1; tentative D call: TRBD2 (7 bases). The V end lost 3 bases, the J end lost 9 bases, and 15 bases lay between the germline ends. In germline, CDR1 is SNHLY, CDR2 FYNNEI. The CDR3 covers 14 residues. The CDR3 bases are TGTGCCAGCAGTGACTCCGGGGGGCCATTTGAGCAGTTCTTC. Translated, it gives CASSDSGGPFEQFF.

This clone showed up just once. The chain joins TRBV28 to TRBJ1-2; 11 nucleotides agree with TRBD1. The trim removed 6 bases at V and 4 bases at J, leaving 4 bases unmatched. Germline CDR1 reads MDHEN; CDR2 reads SYDVKM. The CDR3 is 14 amino acids. CDR3 loop: CASSGTGGAYGYTF. In nucleotides, the CDR3 is TGTGCCAGCAGCGGGACAGGGGGTGCCTATGGCTACACCTTC.

The chain carries TRBV7-9 and TRBJ1-4; 7 nucleotides match TRBD1. Looked up from germline, CDR1 is SEHNR and CDR2 is FQNEAQ (reference sequence). This CDR3 contains 14 residues. V shed 6 bases, J shed 5 bases, and the junction held 6 bases outside the gene matches. The CDR3 loop is CASRQGTANEKLFF. CDR3 sequence (DNA): TGTGCCAGCAGACAGGGGACGGCAAATGAAAAACTGTTTTTT.

This clone was seen a single time. The J gene is TRBJ2-1, the V gene TRBV6-2 or TRBV6-3; TRBD2 aligns across 10 bases. The CDR3 contains 15 residues. Germline trimming cut 5 bases from V and 9 bases from J; bases unmatched to any gene: 10. Germline V lookup: CDR1 MNHEY, CDR2 SVGEGT. The CDR3, as DNA: TGTGCCAGCAGTCTCATAGCGGGGGGCAAGGCTGAGCAGTTCTTC. It encodes CASSLIAGGKAEQFF.

The rearrangement joins TRBV7-8 to TRBJ2-3; 13 nucleotides line up with TRBD2. V trimming: 4 bases; J trimming: 2 bases; junction bases outside the gene matches: 9. The CDR3 has 18 residues. Germline V CDR1 and CDR2: SGHVS, FQNEAQ. The CDR3 is CASSSSRGLAGPTDTQYF. In DNA, the CDR3 is TGTGCCAGCAGCTCCTCTCGGGGACTAGCGGGACCCACAGATACGCAGTATTTT.

V is TRBV5-4 and J is TRBJ2-3, with TRBD1 identical over 10 bases. The CDR3 runs to 15 residues. The germline V gene encodes CDR1 SGHNT and CDR2 YYREEE (reference sequence). Losses at the gene ends were 4 bases for V and 7 bases for J; bases not matched to a gene: 9. CDR3 sequence reads: CASSVDRGRLYTQYF. DNA for the CDR3: TGTGCCAGCAGCGTAGACAGGGGGCGCCTCTATACGCAGTATTTT.

The gene calls are TRBV9 and TRBJ2-3, with TRBD2 as a possible D gene (5 bases). The CDR3 has 16 residues. V gave up 4 bases and J gave up 1 base, with 16 bases separating them. CDR1 and CDR2 (germline): SGDLS, YYNGEE. CDR3: CASSPGLGPGTDTQYF. CDR3 in DNA: TGTGCCAGCAGCCCAGGACTCGGGCCAGGCACAGATACGCAGTATTTT.

The chain employs TRBV2 and TRBJ1-4; D is undetermined. V was cut by 4 bases and J by 5 bases, with 8 bases left in between. Per germline, CDR1 SNHLY and CDR2 FYNNEI. The length of the CDR3 is 13 residues. CDR3 DNA: TGTGCCAGCAGTGCTTCAGGAAATGAAAAACTGTTTTTT. This gives the protein CASSASGNEKLFF.

The chain employs TRBV6-5 and TRBJ2-2; the match to TRBD1 covers 7 bases. The CDR3 sequence is 13 residues long. V was pared by 8 bases and J by 6 bases, with 6 bases of the junction left unmatched. CDR1 and CDR2 from the germline V gene are MNHEY and SVGAGI. CDR3 DNA sequence: TGTGCCAGCGCACAGGGGCAGTCCGGGGAGCTGTTTTTT. This translates into CASAQGQSGELFF.

This chain's CDR3 is CASSLSTGYGNTIYF. CDR3 coding DNA: TGCGCCAGCAGCTTGTCGACAGGGTACGGAAACACCATATATTTT. This chain connects TRBV5-1 to TRBJ1-3; 7 bases agree with TRBD1. This CDR3 has 15 residues. Germline CDR1 reads SGHRS; CDR2 reads YFSETQ. The junction had 5 bases not matched to a gene; V was cut back by 1 base and J by 4 bases.

The chain carries TRBV6-5 and TRBJ1-1; tentative D call: TRBD1 (6 bases). V gave up 6 bases and J gave up 2 bases, with 13 bases separating them. Germline V gene data show CDR1 as MNHEY and CDR2 as SVGAGI. This CDR3 region has 14 residues. The CDR3 DNA reads as TGTGCCAGCAGCGCGGACAGACTAAACACTGAAGCTTTCTTT. Translated: CASSADRLNTEAFF.

The genes are TRBV20-1 and TRBJ1-1; no clear D gene. Germline values: CDR1 DFQATT, CDR2 SNEGSKA (reference sequence). There are 10 residues in the CDR3. Between the trimmed V and J ends, which lost 8 bases and 1 base, there was a span of 5 bases. The CDR3 DNA reads TGCAGTCTCCCGAACACTGAAGCTTTCTTT. As protein: CSLPNTEAFF.